Following are 20 T cell receptor beta chains from one sample sequenced in a study of blood T cell repertoires in COVID-19. Using immunoSEQ multiplex PCR, the repertoire was profiled, and TCRdb retains in-frame clones only, with some absent. In the table there are around 100,000 clones, 80% to 95% of which are singletons. The sequenced sample was peripheral blood. The receptors were gathered from a man aged 45-65 years with active COVID-19.

The V gene is TRBV24-1, the J gene TRBJ1-2; the D gene is possibly TRBD1 (5 bases). The germline V gene encodes CDR1 KGHDR and CDR2 SFDVKD. V dropped 9 bases and J dropped 7 bases, with 14 bases sitting between them. This CDR3 spans 12 amino acids. The CDR3 bases are TGTGCCACCGAAGGGGTTGAAAGTGGCTACACCTTC. It specifies CATEGVESGYTF.

The chain recombines TRBV18 with TRBJ2-3; 8 bases match TRBD2. The CDR3 consists of 14 residues. The V gene's germline CDR1 is KGHSH and CDR2 LQKENI. V was clipped by 6 bases and J by 0 bases; unmatched bases: 2. Here the CDR3 reads CASSSSGSTDTQYF. CDR3 sequence (DNA): TGTGCCAGCTCCTCTAGCGGGAGCACAGATACGCAGTATTTT.

This clone was seen a single time. This rearrangement joins TRBV28 to TRBJ2-1, with 10 nucleotides matching TRBD1. J gave up 7 bases and V 7 bases, and 13 bases lay outside the gene matches. The CDR3 is 16 amino acids. Germline loops: CDR1 MDHEN, CDR2 SYDVKM. The CDR3 protein is CASKRGGGQGRNEQFF. CDR3 in DNA: TGTGCCAGCAAGAGGGGTGGGGGACAGGGGAGGAATGAGCAGTTCTTC.

This clone was observed once. The chain couples TRBV7-9 to TRBJ1-2, with 7 nucleotides matching TRBD1. The CDR3 extends over 15 amino acids. From germline, CDR1 is SEHNR and CDR2 FQNEAQ (reference sequence). V shed 5 bases, J shed 0 bases, and the junction held 6 bases outside the gene matches. CDR3 DNA sequence: TGTGCCAGCAGCAAACGGGACAGCGCTAACTATGGCTACACCTTC. Its translation is CASSKRDSANYGYTF.

The chain employs TRBV4-2 and TRBJ2-7, with 9 nucleotides matching TRBD2. Germline V gene sequence: CDR1 LGHNA, CDR2 YNFKEQ. This CDR3 comprises 14 residues. V gave up 3 bases and J gave up 6 bases; unmatched junction bases: 6. The CDR3 nucleotides are TGTGCCAGCAGCCAGTGGCCTAGCGGGGCCGAGCAGTACTTC. Protein: CASSQWPSGAEQYF.

The chain is built from TRBV11-2 and TRBJ2-3; no clear D gene. The CDR3 is 15 amino acids. V was trimmed by 1 base and J by 0 bases, leaving 8 bases between them. CDR1 is SGHAT and CDR2 is FQNNGV in the germline V gene. The CDR3 bases are TGTGCCAGCAGCTTAGTTGTGAGTAGCACAGATACGCAGTATTTT. Translating gives CASSLVVSSTDTQYF. The entire variable domain, with the rest obtained from reference TRBV11-2 and TRBJ2-3, is as follows: EAGVAQSPRYKIIEKRQSVAFWCNPISGHATLYWYQQILGQGPKLLIQFQNNGVVDDSQLPKDRFSAERLKGVDSTLKIQPAKLEDSAVYLCASSLVVSSTDTQYFGPGTRLTVL.

This rearrangement joins TRBV5-1 to TRBJ2-1, with D possibly TRBD2 on 7 matching bases. The CDR3 totals 15 residues. Germline CDR1 reads SGHRS; CDR2 reads YFSETQ. Trimming pared 0 bases from V and 8 bases from J, leaving 15 bases between. The CDR3: CASSLAPLGGDEQFF. For the CDR3, the DNA is TGCGCCAGCAGCTTGGCCCCCTTAGGGGGGGATGAGCAGTTCTTC.

The chain couples TRBV19 to TRBJ1-4; unclear D gene. The CDR3 sequence is 13 residues long. Germline V gene sequence: CDR1 LNHDA, CDR2 SQIVND (reference sequence). V was pared by 6 bases and J by 0 bases, with 5 bases between. The CDR3 loop is CASRSTTNEKLFF. DNA of the CDR3: TGTGCCAGTAGGTCTACAACTAATGAAAAACTGTTTTTT.

The CDR3 loop reads CASSPETRADTQYF. The CDR3 DNA is TGTGCCAGCTCACCTGAGACTAGGGCAGATACGCAGTATTTT. The chain links TRBV18 to TRBJ2-3; D is possibly TRBD2 (6 bases). The CDR3 sequence is 14 residues long. The germline V gene has CDR1 KGHSH and CDR2 LQKENI. V was pared by 3 bases and J by 4 bases, with 11 bases between.

The genes are TRBV6-2 or TRBV6-3 and TRBJ2-7; 9 bases match TRBD2. The ends lost 4 bases at V and 0 bases at J; junction bases unmatched: 4. Germline assignment: CDR1 MNHEY and CDR2 SVGEGT. The CDR3 consists of 15 residues. The DNA of the CDR3 is TGTGCCAGCAGTTTTTTTAGCGGGGGCTCCTACGAGCAGTACTTC. Amino acids: CASSFFSGGSYEQYF.

The J gene is TRBJ1-2, the V gene TRBV27; possibly TRBD1 for D (5 bases). Trimming cost V 6 bases and J 3 bases, with 14 bases left between them. The CDR3 has 14 residues. In germline, CDR1 is MNHEY, CDR2 SMNVEV (reference sequence). The CDR3 DNA reads as TGTGCCAGCAGCCCTCGACAGTCTTACTATGGCTACACCTTC. Translated, it gives CASSPRQSYYGYTF.

Worth noting for this clone: Distinct nucleotide sequences in the sample also encode this CDR3. The chain uses TRBV6-5 and TRBJ1-4, with D tentatively TRBD1 (6 bases). Germline V gene sequence: CDR1 MNHEY, CDR2 SVGAGI. The V end lost 4 bases, the J end lost 4 bases, and 10 bases lay between the germline ends. The CDR3 runs to 14 residues. CDR3 in amino acids: CASSLTGFNEKLFF. The DNA for the CDR3 is TGTGCCAGCAGTTTGACAGGTTTTAATGAAAAACTGTTTTTT.

This clone came up once. CDR3 sequence (DNA): TGTGCCAGCAGCTTAGCGAGAGGAGGGCTGGCCGGGGAGCTGTTTTTT. Amino acid sequence: CASSLARGGLAGELFF. V and J are TRBV7-7 and TRBJ2-2; D is possibly TRBD2 (6 bases). Germline V CDR1 and CDR2: SSHAT, FNYEAQ (reference sequence). The CDR3 runs 16 residues. V was shortened by 0 bases and J by 6 bases, with 14 bases between the two germline ends.

In DNA, the CDR3 is TGTGCCAGTAGTTTCTGGACTAGCGGGAGGCATGGCGCAGATACGCAGTATTTT. Translated, it gives CASSFWTSGRHGADTQYF. The chain couples TRBV19 to TRBJ2-3, with 14 bases aligning to TRBD2. Germline-derived CDR1 and CDR2 are LNHDA and SQIVND (reference sequence). This CDR3 has 18 amino acids. Germline trimming cut 5 bases from V and 4 bases from J; bases unmatched to any gene: 11.

This rearrangement joins TRBV11-2 to TRBJ2-7; 9 bases match TRBD1. With 3 bases clipped from V and 3 bases from J, the junction kept 3 bases outside the gene matches. The CDR3 is 14 amino acids. The germline CDR1 and CDR2 sequences are SGHAT and FQNNGV. CDR3: CASSFADRGYEQYF. The CDR3 bases are TGTGCCAGCAGCTTCGCGGACAGGGGCTACGAGCAGTACTTC.

The rearrangement uses TRBV9 and TRBJ2-1, with 8 bases that match TRBD2. Per germline, CDR1 SGDLS and CDR2 YYNGEE. CDR3 length: 14 residues. The trim removed 5 bases at V and 10 bases at J, leaving 11 bases unmatched. CDR3 in DNA: TGTGCCAGCAGGGGTGAGGCGGGGGGTGACGAGCAGTTCTTC. Translation: CASRGEAGGDEQFF.

V and J are TRBV25-1 and TRBJ2-3; 9 bases agree with TRBD1. This CDR3 spans 16 amino acids. J was trimmed by 0 bases and V by 2 bases; bases with no gene match: 3. Per the germline V gene, CDR1 is MGHDK and CDR2 is SYGVNS. The CDR3 sequence is CASSEHGTGSTDTQYF. CDR3 bases: TGTGCCAGCAGTGAACACGGGACAGGGAGCACAGATACGCAGTATTTT. Using reference TRBV25-1 and TRBJ2-3 for the parts outside the CDR3, the full variable domain is EADIYQTPRYLVIGTGKKITLECSQTMGHDKMYWYQQDPGMELHLIHYSYGVNSTEKGDLSSESTVSRIRTEHFPLTLESARPSHTSQYLCASSEHGTGSTDTQYFGPGTRLTVL.

This clone has just one count. The chain has TRBV16 and TRBJ1-1; tentatively, D is TRBD1 (6 bases). The CDR3 has 15 amino acids. The germline gives CDR1 KGHSY, CDR2 FQNENV. The V end lost 7 bases, the J end lost 8 bases, and 23 bases lay between the germline ends. The CDR3 region is CASIWTAFTSKEAFF. In DNA form, the CDR3 reads TGTGCCAGCATCTGGACAGCCTTTACCTCCAAAGAAGCTTTCTTT.

The table lists this clone with a count of one. The J gene is TRBJ2-3, the V gene TRBV5-5; no definite D call. The germline V gene has CDR1 SGHKS and CDR2 YYEKEE (reference sequence). The CDR3 length is 15 residues. V was clipped by 1 base and J by 0 bases, with 9 bases between them. Here the CDR3 DNA reads TGTGCCAGCAGCTTGTCGGTAACTAGCACAGATACGCAGTATTTT. Translated: CASSLSVTSTDTQYF.

This chain connects TRBV18 to TRBJ1-3, with D maybe TRBD1 (5 bases). This CDR3 region has 14 residues. Trimming shortened V by 4 bases and J by 0 bases, and 7 bases separated the two germline ends. Germline-derived CDR1 and CDR2 are KGHSH and LQKENI. CDR3 amino acids: CASSLDSSGNTIYF. As DNA, the CDR3 is TGTGCCAGCTCACTTGACAGCTCTGGAAACACCATATATTTT.